This entry lists 14 T cell receptor beta chains sequenced from one sample in a study of OX40 agonist ivuxolimab in advanced cancers. The assay was immunoSEQ multiplex PCR, and TCRdb's table has in-frame clones only and misses some. The data show about 70,000 clones, around 87% seen once. Sequences were derived from CD4+ or CD8+ T cells sorted from blood, sampled in a trial of the OX40 agonist ivuxolimab. Every receptor here comes from an adult with an advanced solid tumor such as melanoma, head and neck, liver or kidney cancer.

This clone was found once. The chain recombines TRBV7-3 with TRBJ2-2, with no clear D. The V end was cut by 6 bases, the J end by 5 bases, with 10 bases between. The CDR3 extends over 13 amino acids. Germline CDR1 reads SGHTA; CDR2 reads FQGTGA. CDR3 loop: CASRVPRTGELFF. CDR3 DNA: TGTGCCAGCAGGGTTCCAAGGACCGGGGAGCTGTTTTTT.

The chain has TRBV30 and TRBJ1-4; possible D gene TRBD1, 5 bases. Germline-derived CDR1 and CDR2 are GTSNPN and SVGIG (reference sequence). The CDR3 loop spans 16 amino acids. V was clipped by 5 bases and J by 6 bases, with 22 bases between them. The CDR3 DNA follows: TGTGCCTGGCGTAACTTCGGGACTGGATCCTATGAAAAACTGTTTTTT. This sequence encodes CAWRNFGTGSYEKLFF.

CDR3 coding DNA: TGCGCCAGCAGTCATTCCCCGGGGGGCGGGACTAGCGGGAGATCTCTCGAGCAGTACTTC. Its protein product is CASSHSPGGGTSGRSLEQYF. The chain joins TRBV23-1 to TRBJ2-7; 14 positions match TRBD2. TRBV23-1 is treated as an ORF (open reading frame) with a function not yet certain. The CDR3 has 20 amino acids. V lost 3 bases, J lost 6 bases, and 19 bases stayed unmatched.

V gene TRBV7-2 combines with J gene TRBJ2-1; TRBD1 agrees at 8 bases. The V gene's germline CDR1 is SGHTA and CDR2 FQGNSA. Trimming took 5 bases from V and 5 from J; bases not matched to a gene: 8. This CDR3 is built from 15 residues. CDR3 coding DNA: TGTGCCAGCAGCCTGACCGGACAGGGAAACAATGAGCAGTTCTTC. It encodes CASSLTGQGNNEQFF. Filled out from reference TRBV7-2 and TRBJ2-1, the complete variable domain reads GAGVSQSPSNKVTEKGKDVELRCDPISGHTALYWYRQSLGQGLEFLIYFQGNSAPDKSGLPSDRFSAERTGGSVSTLTIQRTQQEDSAVYLCASSLTGQGNNEQFFGPGTRLTVL.

The chain is built from TRBV30 and TRBJ2-7; tentatively, D is TRBD2 (6 bases). V was pared by 0 bases and J by 6 bases, with 18 bases between. CDR3 length: 15 residues. Germline CDR1 reads GTSNPN; CDR2 reads SVGIG (reference sequence). DNA for the CDR3: TGTGCCTGGAGTGTACTGAGCGGGTTCTTGGTCGAGCAGTACTTC. It codes for CAWSVLSGFLVEQYF. The full variable domain, in which reference TRBV30 and TRBJ2-7 provide the parts outside the CDR3, is SQTIHQWPATLVQPVGSPLSLECTVEGTSNPNLYWYRQAAGRGLQLLFYSVGIGQISSEVPQNLSASRPQDRQFILSSKKLLLSDSGFYLCAWSVLSGFLVEQYFGPGTRLTVT.

CDR3 coding DNA: TGTGCCAGCAGCCGCGCCGGGACTAGCGGGACGGAACAGTACTTC. This translates into CASSRAGTSGTEQYF. The chain joins TRBV7-8 to TRBJ2-7; TRBD2 agrees at 13 bases. Unmatched junction bases numbered 11, after V lost 5 bases and J lost 10 bases. There are 15 residues in the CDR3. Germline V gene lookup returns CDR1 SGHVS and CDR2 FQNEAQ.

V is TRBV2 and J is TRBJ2-7, with 8 bases lining up with TRBD1. The trim removed 8 bases at V and 2 bases at J, leaving 8 bases unmatched. The germline V gene encodes CDR1 SNHLY and CDR2 FYNNEI. The CDR3 has 14 amino acids. The CDR3 nucleotides read TGTGCCAGCTTTGGACAGGGCATACCCTACGAGCAGTACTTC. Its translation: CASFGQGIPYEQYF. Filled out from reference TRBV2 and TRBJ2-7, the complete variable domain reads EPEVTQTPSHQVTQMGQEVILRCVPISNHLYFYWYRQILGQKVEFLVSFYNNEISEKSEIFDDQFSVERPDGSNFTLKIRSTKLEDSAMYFCASFGQGIPYEQYFGPGTRLTVT.

V and J are TRBV7-7 and TRBJ2-5; D is unclear. The germline gives CDR1 SSHAT, CDR2 FNYEAQ (reference sequence). V was clipped by 2 bases and J by 4 bases, with 14 bases between them. This CDR3 comprises 15 residues. The CDR3 region is CASSLRGEGAETQYF. The CDR3 DNA sequence: TGTGCCAGCAGCTTACGTGGGGAAGGTGCAGAGACCCAGTACTTC.

The rearrangement links TRBV7-8 to TRBJ2-3; a weak D match, TRBD2 (6 bases). The CDR3 contains 15 residues. V gave up 2 bases and J gave up 4 bases, with 13 bases separating them. Germline V CDR1 and CDR2: SGHVS, FQNEAQ. The CDR3 protein is CASSLRTGEADTQYF. The CDR3 nucleotides are TGTGCCAGCAGCTTACGTACGGGAGAGGCAGATACGCAGTATTTT. Together with reference TRBV7-8 and TRBJ2-3, the CDR3 gives the full variable domain: GAGVSQSPRYKVAKRGQDVALRCDPISGHVSLFWYQQALGQGPEFLTYFQNEAQLDKSGLPSDRFFAERPEGSVSTLKIQRTQQEDSAVYLCASSLRTGEADTQYFGPGTRLTVL.

The rearrangement links TRBV11-2 to TRBJ2-7, with D unresolved. CDR3 size: 13 residues. Germline V CDR1 and CDR2: SGHAT, FQNNGV. V was pared by 2 bases and J by 4 bases, with 9 bases between. The CDR3 sequence: CASSLLGVYEQYF. In DNA, the CDR3 is TGTGCCAGCAGCTTACTTGGGGTGTACGAGCAGTACTTC.

This chain uses TRBV30 with TRBJ1-1; D is uncertain. CDR1 GTSNPN and CDR2 SVGIG come from the germline V gene (reference sequence). The ends were cut back, 0 bases at V and 4 bases at J, with 9 bases in the middle. This CDR3 is built from 13 residues. The CDR3 DNA sequence: TGTGCCTGGAGTGTGGAGGGCCGCACTGAAGCTTTCTTT. Translating it yields CAWSVEGRTEAFF.

The chain uses TRBV30 and TRBJ1-4; D uncertain. Germline V lookup: CDR1 GTSNPN, CDR2 SVGIG (reference sequence). V was shortened by 4 bases and J by 8 bases, with 17 bases between the two germline ends. The CDR3 contains 14 residues. The CDR3, as DNA: TGTGCCTGGACTTTAACCCTACCTCCCGAAAAACTGTTTTTT. It yields the protein CAWTLTLPPEKLFF.

This clone was seen only a few times. This chain uses TRBV7-2 with TRBJ2-1; D not resolved. CDR1 is SGHTA, CDR2 FQGNSA, per germline. V was shortened by 7 bases and J by 0 bases, with 1 base between the two germline ends. The CDR3 runs 11 residues. The CDR3: CASNSYNEQFF. The CDR3 region has the DNA TGTGCCAGCAACTCCTACAATGAGCAGTTCTTC.

The chain couples TRBV5-6 to TRBJ1-2; 8 nucleotides align to TRBD1. The CDR3 is 15 amino acids. CDR1 SGHDT and CDR2 YYEEEE come from the germline V gene. The trim removed 2 bases at V and 2 bases at J, leaving 5 bases unmatched. The CDR3 bases are TGTGCCAGCAGCTTCCCAACAGGGGGAAACTATGGCTACACCTTC. Amino acid sequence: CASSFPTGGNYGYTF.